A selection of T cell receptor beta chains follows, all from one sample in a study of blood T cell repertoires in COVID-19. Libraries were prepared by immunoSEQ multiplex PCR; TCRdb keeps only in-frame clonotypes and omits some of them. In the table there are 150,000 to 200,000 clones, about 83% of which are singletons. Sequenced: peripheral blood. The receptors here all came from a man aged 35-49 years who had recovered from COVID-19. Both conserved end residues are part of each CDR3. A D gene is named only where the DNA matches it firmly. Size is omitted from some rows. Given values are once, few, many or a class for expanded clones.

CDR3 length	V gene	J gene	D gene	clone size	CDR3 DNA	CDR3 protein
14	TRBV13	TRBJ2-7	TRBD1	-	TGTGCCAGCAGCCCCCGGACAGGGGGTAGCGAGCAGTACTTC	CASSPRTGGSEQYF
16	TRBV24-1	TRBJ2-7	TRBD1	once	TGTGCCACCAGTGATGGGGGACAGGGGGCAGGTTACGAGCAGTACTTC	CATSDGGQGAGYEQYF
14	TRBV9	TRBJ1-2	-	once	TGTGCCAGCAGCGTAGACAGTCTGGGTTATGGCTACACCTTC	CASSVDSLGYGYTF
17	TRBV24-1	TRBJ2-1	-	-	TGTGCCACCAGTGATTTTTCAGGGGCAGGATCCTACAATGAGCAGTTCTTC	CATSDFSGAGSYNEQFF
17	TRBV7-8	TRBJ2-3	-	-	TGTGCCAGCAGCACAACACGGGGCCGGGAGTTCGCAGATACGCAGTATTTT	CASSTTRGREFADTQYF
12	TRBV2	TRBJ1-4	-	-	TGTGCCAGCCTCCGGGGAGAGGAAAAACTGTTTTTT	CASLRGEEKLFF
19	TRBV3-1/TRBV3-2	TRBJ2-5	TRBD2	-	TGTGCCAGCAAACTAGCGGGAGACGCACCGGATTCCAATGAAGAGACCCAGTACTTC	CASKLAGDAPDSNEETQYF
15	TRBV6-4	TRBJ1-2	TRBD1	-	TGTGCCAGCAGTGACTCGCCAGGGGGTACCTATGGCTACACCTTC	CASSDSPGGTYGYTF
14	TRBV11-2	TRBJ2-3	-	-	TGTGCCAGCACCGGGACGGGACTGGGGGATACGCAGTATTTT	CASTGTGLGDTQYF
15	TRBV6-5	TRBJ2-1	TRBD2	-	TGTGCCAGCAGTTACTCGACACTAGCGGGAGATGAGCAGTTCTTC	CASSYSTLAGDEQFF
13	TRBV10-3	TRBJ2-5	-	once	TGTGCCATCAGTGAACGCCGGGAAGAGACCCAGTACTTC	CAISERREETQYF
12	TRBV19	TRBJ2-5	TRBD1	-	TGTGCCAGCTCAGACAGGGGAGAGACCCAGTACTTC	CASSDRGETQYF
11	TRBV10-1	TRBJ2-7	-	-	TGCGCCAGCAGTGCAGGCTACGAGCAGTACTTC	CASSAGYEQYF
16	TRBV7-2	TRBJ2-1	-	-	TGTGCCAGCAGCTTAATGTCCCCCAGGGTAGACAATGAGCAGTTCTTC	CASSLMSPRVDNEQFF
15	TRBV28	TRBJ2-3	-	-	TGTGCCAGCAGGATGGACATTACGGGCACAGATACGCAGTATTTT	CASRMDITGTDTQYF
15	TRBV28	TRBJ2-3	-	-	TGTGCCAGCAGTTCCCCGGCACGAGCGAGGAATACGCAGTATTTT	CASSSPARARNTQYF
15	TRBV29-1	TRBJ2-2	-	once	TGCAGCGTTGAAGGGAACGGGGTTATGGGCGGGGAGCTGTTTTTT	CSVEGNGVMGGELFF